This TCR beta chain is from a study of T cells in Graves' hyperthyroidism and ophthalmopathy. Findings and caveats of the study: Blood also carried most thyroid clonotypes expanded above 0.001.

There were TCR beta CDR3 regions amplified from RNA transcripts. Using the HTBI primer set, a first-round RT-PCR was run on the TCR CDR3. TCRdb reanalysed the multiplex PCR reads using MiXCR and keeps one entry per CDR3 protein. The repertoire has a few hundred thousand distinct CDR3 sequences, less than 25% of them found once; the top ten carry about 30%. Many counts were recorded for this clonotype. The antigen remains unidentified. CDR1 and CDR2 from the germline V gene are ENHRY and SYGVKD. The ends lost 10 bases at V and 4 bases at J; junction bases unmatched: 12. CDR3 length equals 14 residues. The sample was blood. V and J are TRBV10-3 and TRBJ1-2, with 7 bases that match TRBD1. This TCR derives from a man aged 18 to 35 with Graves' hyperthyroidism. Written as DNA, the CDR3 is TGTGCCACCCATGGGACAGACTTTAGCTATGGCTACACCTTC. Protein sequence: CATHGTDFSYGYTF.